These T cell receptor beta chains were read from a single sample in a study of CXCR3-negative and CXCR3-positive naive CD8 T cells. From its re-call of the 5' RACE reads, TCRdb lists each CDR3 protein once, without DNA. The repertoire table contains about 120,000 distinct CDR3 sequences. The sequencing input was naive CXCR3- CD8+ T cells from blood. The receptor set was obtained from a human donor in good health. Some clones in this sample may be carry-over from other donors' samples. Both conserved end residues are part of each CDR3. The order of the fields is J gene, V gene, CDR3 protein.

TRBJ2-1,TRBV28,CASSFGMTPWGYNEQFF
TRBJ2-5,TRBV5-1,CASRSDLMETQYF
TRBJ2-3,TRBV29-1,CSAPALYNTDTQYF
TRBJ2-3,TRBV5-5,CASSPEVAGVTDTQYF
TRBJ2-2,TRBV6-2/TRBV6-3,CASTQRARRFTGELFF
TRBJ2-1,TRBV27,CASSATSGPYKEQFF
TRBJ1-6,TRBV20-1,CSAPRIEYNSPLHF
TRBJ2-3,TRBV28,CASSTRDWGLSDTQYF
TRBJ2-7,TRBV20-1,CSARDPAGARGSYEQYF
TRBJ2-2,TRBV15,CATRGETGELFF
TRBJ2-3,TRBV4-1,CASSQDGVPGQGTDTQYF
TRBJ2-1,TRBV13,CASSLVRSGEDNEQFF
TRBJ1-2,TRBV29-1,CSVEIEGTGASVNYGYTF
TRBJ2-7,TRBV11-2,CASSFSGTRGEQYF
TRBJ2-7,TRBV7-2,CASSFWDPSYEQYF
TRBJ2-1,TRBV7-9,CASSLANKREQFF
TRBJ2-1,TRBV7-9,CASSLVGGLRSHNEQFF
TRBJ2-7,TRBV5-1,CASSLVVGVYEQYF
TRBJ2-3,TRBV7-2,CASSPGRWASTDTQYF
TRBJ2-1,TRBV7-3,CASSLLGGSDEQFF
TRBJ1-5,TRBV4-1,CASSIRAWEQPQHF
TRBJ1-5,TRBV20-1,CSARQEAEPQHF
TRBJ1-5,TRBV15,CATSREGGRNQPQHF
TRBJ2-3,TRBV29-1,CSVTGTDGYTDTQYF
TRBJ1-2,TRBV10-2,CATDDSPGLRGYTF
TRBJ2-7,TRBV12-3/TRBV12-4,CASSYGDANEQYF
TRBJ2-7,TRBV13,CASSSSGTGKYEQYF
TRBJ2-3,TRBV29-1,CSVEGLQGIDTQYF
TRBJ1-5,TRBV6-5,CASSYSTNSNQPQHF
TRBJ1-4,TRBV9,CASSVAGSNEKLFF
TRBJ2-7,TRBV12-2,CASRLAGLSRDRVYEQYF
TRBJ2-7,TRBV14,CASSQVGSSEQYF
TRBJ2-1,TRBV7-9,CASSLVAEPSYNEQFF
TRBJ2-7,TRBV6-2/TRBV6-3,CASSSATGTRGYEQYF
TRBJ1-1,TRBV9,CASSVGTGPGTGGKDTEAFF
TRBJ1-4,TRBV29-1,CSVEMTGGDEKLFF
TRBJ2-7,TRBV20-1,CSVRGLGDTYEQYF
TRBJ2-7,TRBV7-9,CASSRQGSYEQYF
TRBJ2-7,TRBV27,CASSSRLAGGPLYEQYF
TRBJ1-2,TRBV20-1,CSAQGQGRGYGYTF
TRBJ1-5,TRBV4-1,CASSQVSGVSNQPQHF
TRBJ2-7,TRBV1,CTSSQVRGSYEQYF
TRBJ2-4,TRBV5-1,CASSPDNGFTDIQYF
TRBJ2-5,TRBV28,CASSPSEDTQYF
TRBJ1-2,TRBV5-6,CASSPGPQGAYYGYTF
TRBJ1-5,TRBV2,CASSTGTGLGQPQHF
TRBJ2-3,TRBV12-3/TRBV12-4,CASSNPGLAGGPFGPTDTQYF
TRBJ2-1,TRBV19,CATCESRGEGNEQFF
TRBJ2-7,TRBV7-9,CASRRGDYEQYF
TRBJ2-7,TRBV7-9,CASSSTLGSGRSYEQYF
TRBJ2-1,TRBV5-1,CASSQGTGNNEQFF
TRBJ1-5,TRBV28,CASSLAQGGQPQHF
TRBJ2-7,TRBV29-1,CSVVGALSYEQYF
TRBJ2-1,TRBV28,CAITHGGASYNEQFF
TRBJ2-1,TRBV19,CATSDGYNEQFF
TRBJ1-2,TRBV12-3/TRBV12-4,CASSLLNYGYTF